This is a list of T cell receptor beta chains from one sample in a study of OX40 agonist ivuxolimab in advanced cancers. Profiling relied on immunoSEQ multiplex PCR, and the TCRdb table lists in-frame clones only, not all of them. Of tens of thousands of clones listed, 88% were seen once; the top ten hold 30% to 35%. The specimen was CD4+ or CD8+ T cells sorted from blood, collected in a trial of the OX40 agonist ivuxolimab. All receptors derive from an adult with an advanced solid tumor such as melanoma, head and neck, liver or kidney cancer. Each CDR3 is given with its conserved first and last residue. D genes are given only for firm matches. Some rows mark clone size as missing; the rest say once, few, many or name a class of expanded clone.

>.|.|TRBV4-1|TRBJ1-2
TGCGCCAGCAGCCAAGGCGCGGGGGGCATCATGGGGTATGGCTACACCTTC
CASSQGAGGIMGYGYTF
>.|TRBD2|TRBV11-3|TRBJ2-1
TGTGCCAGCAGCAAATACGGGGGGGCCCATGAGCAGTTCTTC
CASSKYGGAHEQFF
>.|.|TRBV25-1|TRBJ1-5
TGTGCCAGCAAGGGGGGTGTGACGGGGCCCCAGCATTTT
CASKGGVTGPQHF
>once|TRBD1|TRBV7-9|TRBJ1-6
TGTGCCAGCAGCCCCAGACAGGGGAATTCACCCCTCCACTTT
CASSPRQGNSPLHF
>.|TRBD2|TRBV30|TRBJ2-1
TGTGCCTGGAGTCCCCCACTAGCGGGTATCAATGAGCAGTTCTTC
CAWSPPLAGINEQFF
>.|.|TRBV10-3|TRBJ2-3
TGTGCCATCAGTGAAAGTGGGAAAGATACGCAGTATTTT
CAISESGKDTQYF
>.|.|TRBV18|TRBJ1-1
TGTGCCAGCTCACCACCGGGTGGGGACTGGGACACTGAAGCTTTCTTT
CASSPPGGDWDTEAFF
>.|.|TRBV10-1|TRBJ2-7
TGCGCCACCCGGGACTCCGGGACCTACGAGCAGTACTTC
CATRDSGTYEQYF
>.|.|TRBV12-5|TRBJ1-3
TGTGCTAGTGGATCGAGGGGTCGGGTCACTGGAAACACCATATATTTT
CASGSRGRVTGNTIYF
>.|.|TRBV6-6|TRBJ2-7
TGTGCCAGCATCCCCCATTGCGGCTACGAGCAGTACTTC
CASIPHCGYEQYF
>.|.|TRBV11-2|TRBJ2-2
TGTGCCAGCAGCCCCTCTGGACTAACCGGGGAGCTGTTTTTT
CASSPSGLTGELFF
>few|TRBD1|TRBV18|TRBJ1-5
TGTGCCAGCTCATCCCGACAGGGGGAGAAGCCCCAGCATTTT
CASSSRQGEKPQHF
>.|.|TRBV14|TRBJ2-7
TGTGCCAGCAGCCAAGGGGTAGGGTTTTCCTACGAGCAGTACTTC
CASSQGVGFSYEQYF
>once|.|TRBV5-8|TRBJ2-2
TGTGCCAGCAGCTTGGGGGGGAAGTTCACCGGGGAGCTGTTTTTT
CASSLGGKFTGELFF
>.|.|TRBV6-1|TRBJ2-4
TGTGCCAGCAAGGCGGACCTAGCCAAAAACATTCAGTACTTC
CASKADLAKNIQYF
>once|TRBD2|TRBV10-1|TRBJ2-5
TGCGCCAGCAGTGAGTCGGACCGGGGGGGCGTCGAGACCCAGTACTTC
CASSESDRGGVETQYF
>.|TRBD1|TRBV30|TRBJ1-1
TGTGCCTGGAGTGCCATCGCGACAGGGAAGGCGGGGTCAACATCCTACACTGAAGCTTTCTTT
CAWSAIATGKAGSTSYTEAFF
>.|.|TRBV28|TRBJ1-1
TGTGCCAGCAGTTTATGGGGCTCCCCGAACACTGAAGCTTTCTTT
CASSLWGSPNTEAFF
>.|TRBD1|TRBV5-1|TRBJ2-7
TGCGCCAGCAGCCGGGGACAGTCCTACGAGCAGTACTTC
CASSRGQSYEQYF
>few|.|TRBV6-5|TRBJ1-1
TGTGCCAGCAGTTCCAACCGGGGTGGATCGGCTTTCTTT
CASSSNRGGSAFF
>.|.|TRBV5-1|TRBJ1-1
TGCGCCAGCAGCCCGGCCAACTTCATGAACACTGAAGCTTTCTTT
CASSPANFMNTEAFF
>once|.|TRBV7-6|TRBJ2-7
TGTGCCAGCAGCCCCCCGGACCGAGCCTACGAGCAGTACTTC
CASSPPDRAYEQYF
>once|TRBD1|TRBV29-1|TRBJ1-1
TGCAGCGTTGAAAACAGGGGAGCGACTGAAGCTTTCTTT
CSVENRGATEAFF
>.|TRBD2|TRBV5-6|TRBJ2-1
TGTGCCAGCAGCTTGAGGGGACTAGCGGGAGCGGGGAATGAGCAGTTCTTC
CASSLRGLAGAGNEQFF
>.|.|TRBV5-1|TRBJ1-4
TGCGCCAGCAGCTTGGATGGGGGGCAGGATGAAAAACTGTTTTTT
CASSLDGGQDEKLFF
>.|TRBD1|TRBV5-1|TRBJ1-2
TGCGCCAGCAGCTTGGGGCCACAGGGGACGAGTGGCTACACCTTC
CASSLGPQGTSGYTF
>.|.|TRBV5-1|TRBJ2-3
TGCGCCAGCAGCTTGTACGGAAGAGGGCCCACAGATACGCAGTATTTT
CASSLYGRGPTDTQYF
>few|.|TRBV19|TRBJ1-2
TGTGCCAGTAGTATTTTAGCTAACTATGGCTACACCTTC
CASSILANYGYTF
>.|.|TRBV6-1|TRBJ2-7
TGTGCCAGCAGTGAACGGCAGCTACTATACCTCTCCTACGAGCAGTACTTC
CASSERQLLYLSYEQYF
>few|.|TRBV4-1|TRBJ2-5
TGCGCCAGCAGCCCCCTGGGCGGGCCGTCGCAGTACTTC
CASSPLGGPSQYF
>.|.|TRBV6-5|TRBJ2-7
TGTGCCAGCATCCCCCATTGCGGCTACGAGCAGTACTTC
CASIPHCGYEQYF
>.|.|TRBV6-6|TRBJ2-1
TGTGCCAGCACCCAAAGGTTGGAGAGCTTTATCAATGAGCAGTTCTTC
CASTQRLESFINEQFF
>.|.|TRBV6-5|TRBJ1-2
TGTGCCAGCAGCCGCGGACAGTGGGACTATGGCTACACCTTC
CASSRGQWDYGYTF
>.|.|TRBV7-8|TRBJ1-5
TGTGCCAGCAGCCGAACAGGGTTCGGCAATCAGCCCCAGCATTTT
CASSRTGFGNQPQHF
>.|.|TRBV7-9|TRBJ2-2
TGTGCCAGCAGCTTAGTTGACCGGGGGCTGTTTTTT
CASSLVDRGLFF
>.|.|TRBV5-4|TRBJ1-1
TGTGCCAGCAGCTTGGTCCAGGAGAACACTGAAGCTTTCTTT
CASSLVQENTEAFF
>.|TRBD2|TRBV29-1|TRBJ2-7
TGCAGCGCTGAGAGAGGGAGGGACTCCGAGCAGTACTTC
CSAERGRDSEQYF
>.|TRBD1|TRBV15|TRBJ2-7
TGTGCCACCAGCAGAGACCAGGGGGCGACTGGATCCTACGAGCAGTACTTC
CATSRDQGATGSYEQYF
>.|.|TRBV4-1|TRBJ2-7
TGCGCCAGCAGCCACTGGCAGGGTAGTGACTACGAGCAGTACTTC
CASSHWQGSDYEQYF
>.|.|TRBV7-2|TRBJ2-4
TGTGCCAGCAGCTTAGAATATTTGGGGACAAACATTCAGTACTTC
CASSLEYLGTNIQYF
>.|TRBD2|TRBV7-2|TRBJ2-3
TGTGCCAGCAGCTTAGGGGTGCGGGGGGGCAGCACAGATACGCAGTATTTT
CASSLGVRGGSTDTQYF
>.|TRBD2|TRBV7-2|TRBJ2-7
TGTGCCAGCAGCTTTAGCGGGGGGCGAAACTACGAGCAGTACTTC
CASSFSGGRNYEQYF
>.|TRBD1|TRBV18|TRBJ1-4
TGTGCCAGCTCTCCGGGACAGCGTAATGAAAAACTGTTTTTT
CASSPGQRNEKLFF
>.|TRBD2|TRBV10-3|TRBJ2-3
TGTGCCATCAGTGAGTCTAGCGGGAGTGTAGCAGATACGCAGTATTTT
CAISESSGSVADTQYF
>once|TRBD2|TRBV7-8|TRBJ2-3
TGTGCCAGCAGCCCATTGGGGGGGATGACAGATACGCAGTATTTT
CASSPLGGMTDTQYF
>.|.|TRBV9|TRBJ2-3
TGTGCCAGCAGCGTAGAACAGGGGAGGACAGATACGCAGTATTTT
CASSVEQGRTDTQYF
>.|.|TRBV11-2|TRBJ1-1
TGTGCCAGCAGCTCGACGGGGGGACCCTGGACTTTCTTT
CASSSTGGPWTFF
>.|TRBD1|TRBV2|TRBJ1-2
TGTGCCAGCAGCCGGGACAGGGACAGTGGCTACACCTTC
CASSRDRDSGYTF
>.|.|TRBV5-1|TRBJ2-7
TGCGCCAGCAGCTCCCGGCCTTCCCCCTACTCCTACGAGCAGTACTTC
CASSSRPSPYSYEQYF
>.|.|TRBV7-9|TRBJ2-3
TGTGCCAGCAGCTTCGGCCAGGGCACAGATACGCAGTATTTT
CASSFGQGTDTQYF
>.|TRBD1|TRBV7-9|TRBJ2-5
TGTGCCAACTCCGGGACAGGGGAAGGAGAGACCCAGTACTTC
CANSGTGEGETQYF
>.|.|TRBV4-1|TRBJ1-4
TGCGCCAGCAGCCGAGGGCCCACAGCAGGCGAGGAAAAACTGTTTTTT
CASSRGPTAGEEKLFF
>few|.|TRBV7-2|TRBJ2-3
TGTGCCAGCAGCACCAGAGGGTCGCGAGGGGAGCATACGCAGTATTTT
CASSTRGSRGEHTQYF